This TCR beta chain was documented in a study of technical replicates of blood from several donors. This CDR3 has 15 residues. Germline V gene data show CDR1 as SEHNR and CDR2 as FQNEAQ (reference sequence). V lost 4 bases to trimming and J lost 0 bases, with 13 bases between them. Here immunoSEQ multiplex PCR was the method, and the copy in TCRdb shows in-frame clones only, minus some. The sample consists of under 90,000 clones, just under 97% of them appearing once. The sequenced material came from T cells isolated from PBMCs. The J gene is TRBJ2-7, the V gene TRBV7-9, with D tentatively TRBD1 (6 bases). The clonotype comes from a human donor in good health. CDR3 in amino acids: CASSSPGDSSYEQYF. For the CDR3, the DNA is TGTGCCAGCAGCTCGCCAGGGGATAGCTCCTACGAGCAGTACTTC.